A selection of T cell receptor beta chains follows, all from one sample in a study of T cell responses to AZD1222 COVID-19 vaccine. This table comes from immunoSEQ multiplex PCR, and its TCRdb copy is limited to in-frame clones, with some not included. The table shows approximately 140,000 clones, with approximately 89% occurring only once. The specimen was peripheral blood, collected on day 0 of AZD1222 vaccination. The source of these receptors is an adult in good health. CDR3s include the opening cysteine and the closing phenylalanine or tryptophan. D genes are given only for firm matches. Size is omitted from some rows. Given values are once, few, many or a class for expanded clones.

CDR3 protein: CSVEDQDSEYNEQFF
CDR3 DNA: TGCAGCGTTGAAGATCAGGACTCCGAATACAATGAGCAGTTCTTC
D gene: .
clone size: .
V gene: TRBV29-1
J gene: TRBJ2-1

CDR3 protein: CASSSTSGPYNEQFF
CDR3 DNA: TGTGCCAGCTCATCGACTAGCGGACCTTACAATGAGCAGTTCTTC
D gene: TRBD2
clone size: .
V gene: TRBV18
J gene: TRBJ2-1

CDR3 protein: CASSIGTSGGNEQFF
CDR3 DNA: TGTGCCAGCAGTATAGGGACTAGCGGAGGCAATGAGCAGTTCTTC
D gene: TRBD2
clone size: few
V gene: TRBV27
J gene: TRBJ2-1

CDR3 protein: CASSPGREGTEAFF
CDR3 DNA: TGTGCCAGCAGCCCGGGTCGAGAAGGCACTGAAGCTTTCTTT
D gene: .
clone size: .
V gene: TRBV5-4
J gene: TRBJ1-1

CDR3 protein: CASSSKTGVEGNEQFF
CDR3 DNA: TGTGCCAGCAGCTCCAAGACAGGGGTCGAGGGCAATGAGCAGTTCTTC
D gene: TRBD1
clone size: .
V gene: TRBV7-3
J gene: TRBJ2-1

CDR3 protein: CASSQERGNGDTQYF
CDR3 DNA: TGCGCCAGCAGCCAAGAACGGGGTAACGGGGATACGCAGTATTTT
D gene: .
clone size: .
V gene: TRBV4-3
J gene: TRBJ2-3

CDR3 protein: CARSQLYGYTF
CDR3 DNA: TGTGCCAGGTCACAGCTCTATGGCTACACCTTC
D gene: .
clone size: .
V gene: TRBV3-1/TRBV3-2
J gene: TRBJ1-2

CDR3 protein: CASENGADQPQHF
CDR3 DNA: TGTGCCAGCGAGAACGGGGCAGATCAGCCCCAGCATTTT
D gene: .
clone size: .
V gene: TRBV28
J gene: TRBJ1-5

CDR3 protein: CASSSTMKWAGNTIYF
CDR3 DNA: TGTGCCAGCAGCTCAACGATGAAATGGGCTGGAAACACCATATATTTT
D gene: .
clone size: .
V gene: TRBV11-2
J gene: TRBJ1-3

CDR3 protein: CASSLRTGYQPQHF
CDR3 DNA: TGTGCCAGCAGTTTAAGGACAGGGTATCAGCCCCAGCATTTT
D gene: TRBD1
clone size: .
V gene: TRBV28
J gene: TRBJ1-5

CDR3 protein: CASSGSGALYGYTF
CDR3 DNA: TGTGCCAGCAGTGGGTCCGGGGCGCTATATGGCTACACCTTC
D gene: .
clone size: .
V gene: TRBV2
J gene: TRBJ1-2

CDR3 protein: CASSLEVGEAFF
CDR3 DNA: TGTGCCAGCAGCTTAGAGGTCGGTGAAGCTTTCTTT
D gene: .
clone size: .
V gene: TRBV7-3
J gene: TRBJ1-1

CDR3 protein: CASSPPSQPLETQYF
CDR3 DNA: TGTGCCAGCTCACCACCATCACAGCCTCTGGAGACCCAGTACTTC
D gene: .
clone size: .
V gene: TRBV18
J gene: TRBJ2-5

CDR3 protein: CSVEDTDTQYF
CDR3 DNA: TGCAGCGTTGAAGATACGGATACGCAGTATTTT
D gene: .
clone size: .
V gene: TRBV29-1
J gene: TRBJ2-3

CDR3 protein: CSVGNSYEQYF
CDR3 DNA: TGCAGCGTTGGTAACAGCTACGAGCAGTACTTC
D gene: .
clone size: .
V gene: TRBV29-1
J gene: TRBJ2-7

CDR3 protein: CASSREARDTEAFF
CDR3 DNA: TGTGCCAGCAGCCGGGAGGCGAGGGACACTGAAGCTTTCTTT
D gene: .
clone size: .
V gene: TRBV9
J gene: TRBJ1-1

CDR3 protein: CASSRPGPGSGYTF
CDR3 DNA: TGTGCCAGCAGTCGACCGGGACCGGGTTCAGGCTACACCTTC
D gene: .
clone size: few
V gene: TRBV28
J gene: TRBJ1-2

CDR3 protein: CASSWEGARGYTF
CDR3 DNA: TGTGCCAGCAGCTGGGAGGGTGCCAGGGGCTACACCTTC
D gene: .
clone size: once
V gene: TRBV5-8
J gene: TRBJ1-2

CDR3 protein: CASNTGFYGYTF
CDR3 DNA: TGTGCCAGCAATACAGGGTTCTATGGCTACACCTTC
D gene: .
clone size: .
V gene: TRBV2
J gene: TRBJ1-2

CDR3 protein: CATSRDGQPQHF
CDR3 DNA: TGTGCCACCAGCAGAGACGGACAGCCCCAGCATTTT
D gene: .
clone size: .
V gene: TRBV15
J gene: TRBJ1-5

CDR3 protein: CASSFFRTAYGYTF
CDR3 DNA: TGTGCCAGCAGTTTTTTCAGGACAGCATATGGCTACACCTTC
D gene: .
clone size: .
V gene: TRBV28
J gene: TRBJ1-2

CDR3 protein: CASSRQGNQPQHF
CDR3 DNA: TGTGCCAGCAGTCGTCAGGGGAATCAGCCCCAGCATTTT
D gene: .
clone size: .
V gene: TRBV7-9
J gene: TRBJ1-5

CDR3 protein: CASDAAGGYNEQFF
CDR3 DNA: TGTGCTAGTGATGCGGCAGGGGGCTACAATGAGCAGTTCTTC
D gene: TRBD1
clone size: .
V gene: TRBV12-5
J gene: TRBJ2-1

CDR3 protein: CARSRGNYGYTF
CDR3 DNA: TGCGCCAGGAGTAGGGGTAACTATGGCTACACCTTC
D gene: .
clone size: .
V gene: TRBV4-3
J gene: TRBJ1-2

CDR3 protein: CASSWAGGYGYTF
CDR3 DNA: TGTGCCAGCAGCTGGGCAGGGGGCTATGGCTACACCTTC
D gene: TRBD1
clone size: once
V gene: TRBV7-9
J gene: TRBJ1-2

CDR3 protein: CASSVQDGQDIAFF
CDR3 DNA: TGTGCCAGCAGCGTACAAGACGGTCAGGATATAGCTTTCTTT
D gene: .
clone size: .
V gene: TRBV9
J gene: TRBJ1-1

CDR3 protein: CASSRLYQETQYF
CDR3 DNA: TGTGCCAGCAGTCGGTTGTACCAAGAGACCCAGTACTTC
D gene: .
clone size: .
V gene: TRBV2
J gene: TRBJ2-5

CDR3 protein: CASRPDGSNSPLHF
CDR3 DNA: TGTGCCAGCAGGCCCGACGGTTCTAATTCACCCCTCCACTTT
D gene: .
clone size: .
V gene: TRBV6-5
J gene: TRBJ1-6

CDR3 protein: CASSRDSNTEAFF
CDR3 DNA: TGTGCCAGCAGCAGGGACAGCAACACTGAAGCTTTCTTT
D gene: TRBD1
clone size: .
V gene: TRBV7-3
J gene: TRBJ1-1

CDR3 protein: CASSQDWGYTEAFF
CDR3 DNA: TGTGCCAGCAGCCAAGATTGGGGTTACACTGAAGCTTTCTTT
D gene: .
clone size: .
V gene: TRBV14
J gene: TRBJ1-1

CDR3 protein: CASSLGWAGEKLFF
CDR3 DNA: TGTGCCAGCAGCTTAGGATGGGCTGGTGAAAAACTGTTTTTT
D gene: .
clone size: .
V gene: TRBV7-2
J gene: TRBJ1-4

CDR3 protein: CSASNEKLFF
CDR3 DNA: TGCAGTGCTAGTAATGAAAAACTGTTTTTT
D gene: .
clone size: .
V gene: TRBV20-1
J gene: TRBJ1-4

CDR3 protein: CASRSLGNTEAFF
CDR3 DNA: TGTGCCAGCAGGAGTTTGGGGAACACTGAAGCTTTCTTT
D gene: .
clone size: .
V gene: TRBV6-5
J gene: TRBJ1-1

CDR3 protein: CAISESLGGTSPLHF
CDR3 DNA: TGTGCCATCAGTGAATCCCTGGGAGGGACTTCACCCCTCCACTTT
D gene: .
clone size: .
V gene: TRBV10-3
J gene: TRBJ1-6

CDR3 protein: CASSPTRVGANVLTF
CDR3 DNA: TGTGCCAGCAGCCCTACCCGAGTTGGGGCCAACGTCCTGACTTTC
D gene: .
clone size: .
V gene: TRBV5-4
J gene: TRBJ2-6

CDR3 protein: CASSSPGQGKETQYF
CDR3 DNA: TGTGCCAGCAGTTCCCCGGGACAGGGGAAAGAGACCCAGTACTTC
D gene: TRBD1
clone size: .
V gene: TRBV2
J gene: TRBJ2-5

CDR3 protein: CAISDPTRGTTGELFF
CDR3 DNA: TGTGCCATCAGTGACCCTACGAGGGGTACCACCGGGGAGCTGTTTTTT
D gene: .
clone size: .
V gene: TRBV10-3
J gene: TRBJ2-2

CDR3 protein: CASSYIEEETQYF
CDR3 DNA: TGTGCCAGCAGCTACATTGAGGAAGAGACCCAGTACTTC
D gene: .
clone size: .
V gene: TRBV3-1/TRBV3-2
J gene: TRBJ2-5

CDR3 protein: CASSQTGNQPQHF
CDR3 DNA: TGTGCCAGCAGTCAAACAGGGAATCAGCCCCAGCATTTT
D gene: .
clone size: .
V gene: TRBV7-9
J gene: TRBJ1-5